This TCR beta chain was identified during a study of cytomegalovirus exposure and HLA in healthy donors. The PCR contained 60 Vbeta and 13 Jbeta primers. The data were produced by immunoSEQ multiplex PCR, yet TCRdb's version contains in-frame clones alone and is incomplete. The data show some 90,000 clones, about three quarters seen once. Only a few counts were recorded for this clone. V shed 6 bases and J shed 0 bases, with 12 bases lying between them. From germline, CDR1 is MNHNY and CDR2 SVGAGI (reference sequence). The CDR3 has 15 amino acids. The sequence was collected from a man aged 35-49 years in good health and CMV-seronegative. The V gene is TRBV6-6, the J gene TRBJ1-5; no reliable D call. Sequenced: PBMCs. The CDR3 DNA reads as TGTGCCAGCAGAAGAACAGAAGATAGCAATCAGCCCCAGCATTTT. It specifies CASRRTEDSNQPQHF.